Each of the 18 T cell receptor beta chains below was sequenced from the same sample in a study of T cell clonality in common variable immunodeficiency. Findings and limits, study-wide: Common variable immunodeficiency TCR beta sequences reportedly had fewer deletions and N-nucleotide insertions.

Data came from immunoSEQ multiplex PCR; TCRdb stores just in-frame clones and leaves some out. The table lists under 20,000 clones, with no singletons. No antigens are known for them. The specimen sequenced was peripheral blood mononuclear cells. The source is a human donor with common variable immunodeficiency.

Notes on this clone: From the germline J gene comes the end of the CDR3, since the read stops 3 residues before it. V is TRBV20-1 and J is TRBJ2-7; unclear D gene. This CDR3 is built from 13 residues. Trimming pared 0 bases from V and 1 base from J, leaving 7 bases between. CDR1 is DFQATT, CDR2 SNEGSKA, per germline (reference sequence). The CDR3 DNA, read in part, is TGCAGTGCTAGAGACCCAGGTTCCTACGAG. Its protein product is CSARDPGSYE. The entire CDR3 protein reads CSARDPGSYEQYF.

The table lists this clone with a few counts. The read finishes 3 residues shy of the CDR3 end, and the germline J gene is used to complete it. This rearrangement joins TRBV7-9 to TRBJ2-7, with 7 nucleotides matching TRBD1. The CDR3 extends over 15 amino acids. V shed 4 bases and J 2 bases; nucleotides not matched to a gene: 8. Germline V CDR1 and CDR2: SEHNR, FQNEAQ (reference sequence). CDR3 residues: CASSYPGTATYEQYF. The CDR3 DNA, read in part, is TGTGCCAGCAGCTACCCCGGGACAGCTACCTACGAG.

As to this clone: The CDR3 extends 3 residues past the end of the read, so its final part is completed from the germline J gene. V is TRBV19 and J is TRBJ1-2; possible D gene TRBD1, 6 bases. CDR3 length equals 14 residues. V lost 5 bases and J lost 2, with 12 bases in between. Germline CDR1 is LNHDA and CDR2 is SQIVND (reference sequence). CDR3 DNA, as far as it was read: TGTGCCAGTAGTTCGAGCGACAGGAACTATGGC. This sequence encodes CASSSSDRNYG. The complete CDR3 sequence is CASSSSDRNYGYTF.

In the case of this clone: The read ends 3 residues shy of where the CDR3 ends; the end is completed using the germline J gene. This chain connects TRBV7-3 to TRBJ2-3; TRBD1 is a possible D gene (5 bases). The germline V and J ends were trimmed by 1 base and 0 bases, with 14 bases remaining between them. The CDR3 consists of 17 residues. Germline V gene lookup returns CDR1 SGHTA and CDR2 FQGTGA. The covered CDR3 bases are TGTGCCAGCAGCTTAAGTGTTGGGGCGGCTAGCACAGATACG. Translation gives CASSLSVGAASTDT. The complete CDR3 sequence is CASSLSVGAASTDTQYF.

This clone came up a few times. Read data end 3 residues before the CDR3 end; the end is taken from the germline J gene. The V and J genes are TRBV5-1 and TRBJ2-3; D gene unclear. V dropped 4 bases and J dropped 4 bases, with 13 bases sitting between them. The CDR3 loop spans 14 amino acids. Looked up from germline, CDR1 is SGHRS and CDR2 is YFSETQ. The CDR3 sequence: CASSVYHESDTQYF. The covered CDR3 bases are TGCGCCAGCAGCGTCTACCATGAGTCAGATACG.

To note about this clone: The read finishes 3 residues shy of the CDR3 end, and the germline J gene is used to complete it. The chain uses TRBV7-2 and TRBJ1-3; D call uncertain. V lost 6 bases to trimming and J lost 0 bases, with 12 bases between them. The CDR3 is 15 residues long. CDR1 and CDR2 (germline): SGHTA, FQGNSA. Incomplete CDR3 DNA: TGTGCCAGCAGAAACCAGGACTACTCTGGAAACACC. This encodes CASRNQDYSGNT. The CDR3 reads in full as CASRNQDYSGNTIYF.

Note on this clone: The missing CDR3 end, 3 residues past where the read stops, is filled in from the germline J gene. The chain employs TRBV18 and TRBJ1-2; maybe TRBD1 (5 bases). V shed 1 base and J shed 6 bases, with 6 bases lying between them. The germline CDR1 and CDR2 sequences are KGHSH and LQKENI. The CDR3 runs to 12 residues. CDR3 in amino acids: CASSPRGDGYTF. The covered CDR3 bases are TGTGCCAGCTCACCACGAGGGGATGGC.

The sample holds a few counts of this clone. The read terminates 3 residues ahead of where the CDR3 ends, so the germline J gene completes it. The chain joins TRBV7-9 to TRBJ1-6; D unresolved. V dropped 1 base and J dropped 7 bases, with 5 bases sitting between them. This CDR3 spans 13 amino acids. The germline V gene encodes CDR1 SEHNR and CDR2 FQNEAQ (reference sequence). CDR3 DNA, as far as it was read: TGTGCCAGCAGCTTAGTTATCAATTCACCC. It specifies CASSLVINSP. The complete CDR3 reads CASSLVINSPLHF.

This clone was seen repeatedly, ten times or more. The read gets to within 3 residues of the CDR3 end, and the germline J gene fills in the rest. The chain carries TRBV20-1 and TRBJ2-5, with a possible D match to TRBD1 (6 bases). This CDR3 is built from 13 residues. Trimming left V 5 bases short and J 4 bases short, with 14 bases between. The germline V gene encodes CDR1 DFQATT and CDR2 SNEGSKA (reference sequence). CDR3 in amino acids: CSAQDSRLETQYF. The covered CDR3 bases are TGCAGTGCTCAGGACAGTCGTTTAGAGACC.

CDR3 bases read: TGCGCCAGCAGCTTGGAGGGAACAGGGAGTCAGCCC. Encoded protein: CASSLEGTGSQP. The entire CDR3 sequence reads CASSLEGTGSQPQHF. The J gene is TRBJ1-5, the V gene TRBV5-1; weak D call: TRBD1 (6 bases). The missing CDR3 end, 3 residues past where the read stops, is filled in from the germline J gene. V lost 0 bases, J lost 6 bases, and 13 bases lay in between. CDR1 is SGHRS and CDR2 is YFSETQ in the germline V gene. This CDR3 region has 15 residues.

This clone was detected a few times. The CDR3 end falls 3 residues outside the read, so it is completed with the germline J gene. The genes are TRBV6-1 and TRBJ2-7; D is tentatively TRBD1 or TRBD2 (7 bases each). The germline V and J ends were trimmed by 2 bases and 5 bases, with 16 bases remaining between them. The germline V gene encodes CDR1 MNHNS and CDR2 SASEGT. The CDR3 totals 15 residues. CDR3 sequence: CASSEREGALHEQYF. CDR3 bases read: TGTGCCAGCAGTGAAAGGGAGGGGGCGCTCCACGAG.

There are a few counts of this clone. The DNA ends 3 residues before the CDR3 does, and the rest of the CDR3 is filled in from the germline J gene. The chain employs TRBV6-1 and TRBJ2-7; a weak D match, TRBD1 (6 bases). Germline-derived CDR1 and CDR2 are MNHNS and SASEGT. Trimming stripped 3 bases from V and 1 base from J, with 13 bases between. This CDR3 has 15 amino acids. The sequenced part of the CDR3 DNA is TGTGCCAGCAGTGAGACCGGGACACCATCCTACGAG. Its protein is CASSETGTPSYE. The full CDR3 reads CASSETGTPSYEQYF.

Concerning this clone itself: From the germline J gene comes the end of the CDR3, since the read stops 3 residues before it. The chain has TRBV19 and TRBJ1-3, with D possibly TRBD1 on 5 matching bases. Per the germline V gene, CDR1 is LNHDA and CDR2 is SQIVND (reference sequence). The CDR3 has 15 residues. Trimming pared 6 bases from V and 0 bases from J, leaving 12 bases between. The CDR3 loop reads CASRRQPYSGNTIYF. CDR3 DNA, as far as it was read: TGTGCCAGTAGGCGACAGCCGTACTCTGGAAACACC.

As for this clone: The read terminates 3 residues ahead of where the CDR3 ends, so the germline J gene completes it. This chain joins TRBV6-2 or TRBV6-3 and TRBJ1-1; tentatively, D is TRBD1 (5 bases). Germline values: CDR1 MNHEY, CDR2 SVGEGT. This CDR3 contains 16 residues. Trimming shortened V by 2 bases and J by 2 bases, and 15 bases separated the two germline ends. The chain's CDR3 is CASSYVVGGSNTEAFF. CDR3 DNA (partial): TGTGCCAGCAGTTACGTAGTGGGGGGTTCCAACACTGAA.

This clone was counted a few times. The CDR3 bases that were read are TGTGCCAGCAGACAACAGGGAGGC. Encoded protein: CASRQQGG. The CDR3 in full is CASRQQGGYTF. The chain combines TRBV7-9 with TRBJ1-2, with a weak D call TRBD1 (6 bases). The read finishes 3 residues shy of the CDR3 end, and the germline J gene is used to complete it. Germline lookup yields CDR1 SEHNR and CDR2 FQNEAQ (reference sequence). The CDR3 length is 11 residues. The whole variable domain, filled in from reference TRBV7-9 and TRBJ1-2, reads DTGVSQNPRHKITKRGQNVTFRCDPISEHNRLYWYRQTLGQGPEFLTYFQNEAQLEKSRLLSDRFSAERPKGSFSTLEIQRTEQGDSAMYLCASRQQGGYTFGSGTRLTVV.

To note about this clone: The read is 3 residues too short to cover the CDR3 end, so that end is filled in from the germline J gene. The chain combines TRBV7-2 with TRBJ1-3; no clear D gene. The CDR3 is 14 amino acids. Trimming removed 6 bases at V and 0 bases at J, with 9 bases between. The germline V gene has CDR1 SGHTA and CDR2 FQGNSA. Incomplete CDR3 DNA: TGTGCCAGCAGTAAGACGGGCTCTGGAAACACC. Translated, it gives CASSKTGSGNT. The entire CDR3 protein reads CASSKTGSGNTIYF.

This clone was picked up many times. Read sequence stops 3 residues before the CDR3 end, and the germline J gene provides the missing end. The J gene is TRBJ2-7, the V gene TRBV30; the match to TRBD1 covers 7 bases. Per the germline V gene, CDR1 is GTSNPN and CDR2 is SVGIG (reference sequence). The CDR3 runs to 13 residues. J lost 2 bases, V lost 6 bases, and 7 bases had no gene match. CDR3 sequence: CACLNRGPYEQYF. Incomplete CDR3 DNA: TGTGCCTGTCTCAACAGGGGCCCCTACGAG.

A word on this clone: The CDR3 end lies 3 residues beyond the end of the read and is filled in from the germline J gene. V is TRBV20-1 and J is TRBJ1-5; tentative D call: TRBD1 (5 bases). V was trimmed by 3 bases and J by 9 bases, leaving 18 bases between them. This CDR3 spans 14 amino acids. Germline CDR1 and CDR2: DFQATT and SNEGSKA (reference sequence). The sequenced part of the CDR3 DNA is TGCAGTGCTAGTTTAGGCCTTTATCAGGGGCCC. This translates into CSASLGLYQGP. The full CDR3 is CSASLGLYQGPQHF.